Listed below are T cell receptor beta chains from one sample, sequenced in a study of tumor-infiltrating T cells and Merkel cell polyomavirus. The table came from immunoSEQ multiplex PCR; TCRdb's copy has only in-frame clones and leaves some out. The sample lists 20,000 to 30,000 clones, roughly 85% occurring once. Material: lymph node tissue. These receptors all stem from a middle-aged man with Merkel cell carcinoma. Both conserved end residues are part of each CDR3. Fields, in order: clone size, V gene, D gene, J gene, CDR3 protein, CDR3 DNA. D genes are given only for firm matches. Not all rows give a size; the values are once, few, many and, for expanded clones, a class.

-	TRBV13	TRBD1	TRBJ1-2	CASSLRDRIANYGYTF	TGTGCCAGCAGCCTCCGGGACAGAATAGCTAACTATGGCTACACCTTC
once	TRBV29-1	-	TRBJ2-5	CSVRRGAQETQYF	TGCAGCGTTAGACGGGGGGCCCAAGAGACCCAGTACTTC
-	TRBV11-3	TRBD2	TRBJ2-5	CASSLGGAGGQETQYF	TGTGCCAGCAGCTTAGGTGGAGCGGGGGGACAAGAGACCCAGTACTTC
-	TRBV29-1	TRBD2	TRBJ2-3	CSVEVSGGHNTQYF	TGCAGCGTTGAGGTTAGCGGGGGGCATAATACGCAGTATTTT
-	TRBV10-2	TRBD1	TRBJ2-7	CASSDRTGALLEQYF	TGCGCCAGCAGTGATCGGACAGGGGCACTCCTCGAGCAGTACTTC
-	TRBV2	TRBD2	TRBJ2-1	CASSLQTSGRLSEQFF	TGTGCCAGCAGCTTACAGACTAGCGGGAGATTAAGTGAGCAGTTCTTC
-	TRBV28	TRBD1	TRBJ2-7	CASTGTGPYEQYF	TGTGCCAGCACCGGGACAGGGCCCTACGAGCAGTACTTC
-	TRBV5-1	TRBD1	TRBJ2-7	CASSNQNRGSYEQYF	TGCGCCAGCAGCAACCAAAACAGGGGCTCCTACGAGCAGTACTTC
-	TRBV10-3	TRBD1	TRBJ2-7	CAIRARTGVGSEQYF	TGTGCCATCAGGGCTAGGACAGGGGTTGGGAGCGAGCAGTACTTC
once	TRBV27	TRBD2	TRBJ2-7	CASSLLRELGEQYF	TGTGCCAGCAGTTTATTGCGGGAGCTCGGGGAGCAGTACTTC
-	TRBV7-9	-	TRBJ1-2	CASAIRGYGYTF	TGTGCCAGCGCCATCAGGGGCTATGGCTACACCTTC
-	TRBV9	-	TRBJ2-5	CASSPTNQATQYF	TGTGCCAGCAGCCCGACGAACCAGGCGACCCAGTACTTC
-	TRBV4-1	TRBD1	TRBJ1-1	CASSYTGTVNTEAFF	TGCGCCAGCAGCTATACCGGGACAGTGAACACTGAAGCTTTCTTT
-	TRBV5-1	TRBD1	TRBJ2-7	CASSSKQGVTHEQYF	TGCGCCAGCAGCTCGAAACAGGGGGTCACCCACGAGCAGTACTTC
-	TRBV2	-	TRBJ1-4	CASSPRGMIEKLFF	TGTGCCAGCTCACCAAGGGGGATGATTGAAAAACTGTTTTTT
-	TRBV27	TRBD2	TRBJ2-3	CASSYLGGGFTDTQYF	TGTGCCAGCAGTTATCTGGGGGGGGGATTCACAGATACGCAGTATTTT
-	TRBV5-4	TRBD2	TRBJ2-5	CASSQGLAGGQETQYF	TGTGCCAGCAGCCAAGGACTAGCGGGAGGGCAAGAGACCCAGTACTTC
-	TRBV28	TRBD2	TRBJ2-5	CASSSDSGAGTSVLETQYF	TGTGCCAGCAGCAGTGACAGCGGAGCCGGGACTAGTGTGCTCGAGACCCAGTACTTC
-	TRBV6-6	TRBD2	TRBJ2-7	CASSFILAGDYEQYF	TGTGCCAGCAGTTTCATACTAGCGGGAGACTACGAGCAGTACTTC
-	TRBV19	-	TRBJ2-5	CASSMAQGFQETQYF	TGTGCCAGTAGTATGGCACAGGGATTCCAAGAGACCCAGTACTTC
-	TRBV29-1	TRBD1	TRBJ2-5	CSVERGQGDETQYF	TGCAGCGTTGAACGAGGACAGGGGGATGAGACCCAGTACTTC
few	TRBV30	TRBD1	TRBJ1-1	CAWTKFVGTGINTEAFF	TGTGCCTGGACCAAATTCGTTGGGACAGGGATCAACACTGAAGCTTTCTTT
-	TRBV7-2	-	TRBJ2-1	CASSQRGGQGYNEQFF	TGTGCCAGCAGCCAAAGGGGGGGGCAGGGCTACAATGAGCAGTTCTTC
-	TRBV4-1	TRBD1	TRBJ1-1	CASSHMLGQGKAEAFF	TGCGCCAGCAGCCACATGTTGGGACAGGGGAAAGCTGAAGCTTTCTTT
-	TRBV6-5	TRBD1	TRBJ1-3	CASSRDRVDTIYF	TGTGCCAGCAGTCGGGACAGGGTGGACACCATATATTTT
-	TRBV4-1	TRBD1	TRBJ2-2	CASSHMGQGNTGELFF	TGCGCCAGCAGCCATATGGGACAGGGGAACACCGGGGAGCTGTTTTTT
-	TRBV29-1	-	TRBJ2-5	CSAMGHSETQYF	TGCAGCGCGATGGGACATTCTGAGACCCAGTACTTC
once	TRBV27	-	TRBJ2-2	CASSLWSGGGWELFF	TGTGCCAGCAGTTTATGGTCCGGGGGTGGCTGGGAGCTGTTTTTT
-	TRBV5-1	-	TRBJ1-1	CASSLAQMNTEAFF	TGCGCCAGCAGCTTAGCACAGATGAACACTGAAGCTTTCTTT
-	TRBV5-5	-	TRBJ2-7	CASSLVGTGLDEQYF	TGTGCCAGCAGCTTGGTTGGTACAGGCCTTGACGAGCAGTACTTC
-	TRBV9	-	TRBJ1-3	CASSEPTGGNTIYF	TGTGCCAGCAGCGAGCCCACAGGGGGAAACACCATATATTTT
-	TRBV27	TRBD2	TRBJ2-2	CASSFRGLAGGLVPNTGELFF	TGTGCCAGCAGTTTTCGCGGACTAGCGGGGGGGTTGGTCCCAAACACCGGGGAGCTGTTTTTT
-	TRBV7-6	TRBD1	TRBJ1-3	CASSSSDRASGNTIYF	TGTGCCAGCAGCTCATCGGACAGGGCTTCTGGAAACACCATATATTTT
-	TRBV19	-	TRBJ1-3	CASSMGGGNTIYF	TGTGCCAGTAGTATGGGAGGAGGAAACACCATATATTTT
-	TRBV5-1	TRBD1	TRBJ2-1	CASSSGQGNEQFF	TGCGCCAGCAGCTCGGGACAGGGGAATGAGCAGTTCTTC
-	TRBV30	TRBD2	TRBJ2-3	CAWTSGSNTDTQYF	TGTGCCTGGACTAGCGGGAGTAACACAGATACGCAGTATTTT
-	TRBV28	TRBD1	TRBJ2-7	CASSLSDRAFYEQYF	TGTGCCAGCAGTTTGTCTGACAGGGCCTTTTACGAGCAGTACTTC